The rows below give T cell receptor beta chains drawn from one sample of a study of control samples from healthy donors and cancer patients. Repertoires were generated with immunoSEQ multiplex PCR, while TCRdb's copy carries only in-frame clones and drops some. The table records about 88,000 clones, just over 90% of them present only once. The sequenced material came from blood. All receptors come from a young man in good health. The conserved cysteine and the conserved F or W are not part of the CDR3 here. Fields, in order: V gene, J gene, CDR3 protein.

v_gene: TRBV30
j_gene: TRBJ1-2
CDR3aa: AWSVFGGYYGYT

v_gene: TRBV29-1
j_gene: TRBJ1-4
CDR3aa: SARSGGGGEKLF

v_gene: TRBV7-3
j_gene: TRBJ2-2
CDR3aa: ASSPGGGADTGELF

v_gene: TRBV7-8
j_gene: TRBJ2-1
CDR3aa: ASSLLLAGGHYNEQF

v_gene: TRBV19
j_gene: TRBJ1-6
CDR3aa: ASRDGTWSPLH

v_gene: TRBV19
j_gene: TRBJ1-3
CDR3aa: ASKGRRADSGNTIY

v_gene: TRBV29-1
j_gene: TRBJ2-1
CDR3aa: SVDVLAGVGEQF

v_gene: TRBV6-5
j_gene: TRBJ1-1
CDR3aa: ASSYSGKGENTEAF

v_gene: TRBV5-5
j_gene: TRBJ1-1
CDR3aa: ASSFGTGYMNTEAF

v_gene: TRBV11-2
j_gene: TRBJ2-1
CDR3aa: ASSHRGHGNNEQF

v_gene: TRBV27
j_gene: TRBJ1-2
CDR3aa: ASSPGRGYGYT

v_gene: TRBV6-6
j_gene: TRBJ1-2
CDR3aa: ASSYQGTGERDGYT

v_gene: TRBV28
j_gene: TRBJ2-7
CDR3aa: ASSRTGGLGEQY

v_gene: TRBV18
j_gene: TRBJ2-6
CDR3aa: AIPAGQPSSGANVLT

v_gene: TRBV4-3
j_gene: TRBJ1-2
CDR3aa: ASSQGTSGTYGYT

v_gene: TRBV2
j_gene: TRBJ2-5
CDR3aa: ATIGGRETQY

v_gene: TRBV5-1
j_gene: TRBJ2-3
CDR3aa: ASSWGTGDTDTQY

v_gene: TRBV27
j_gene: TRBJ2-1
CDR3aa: ASSLSQLALNEQF

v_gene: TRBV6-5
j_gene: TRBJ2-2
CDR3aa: ASTSTGEGELF

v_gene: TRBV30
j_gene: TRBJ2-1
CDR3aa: AWSEQGEQF

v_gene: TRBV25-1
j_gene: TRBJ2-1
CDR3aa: ASSEFLGTGVDEQF

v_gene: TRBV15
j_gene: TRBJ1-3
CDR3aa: ATSSTGYGNTIY

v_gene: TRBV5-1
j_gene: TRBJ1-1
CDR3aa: ASSLERLNMNTEAF

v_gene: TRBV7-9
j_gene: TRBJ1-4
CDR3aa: ASSEGAGEKLF

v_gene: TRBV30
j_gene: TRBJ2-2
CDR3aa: AWSSPGELF

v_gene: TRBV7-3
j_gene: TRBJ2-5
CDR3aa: ASSQSPTGETQY

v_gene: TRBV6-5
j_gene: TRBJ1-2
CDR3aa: ASSLGQTYGYT

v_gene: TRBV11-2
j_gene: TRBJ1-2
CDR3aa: ASSLDPSGTWGYT

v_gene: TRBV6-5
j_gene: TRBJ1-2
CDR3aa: ASSYSDYGYT

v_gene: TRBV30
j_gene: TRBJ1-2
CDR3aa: AWSEWGYGYT

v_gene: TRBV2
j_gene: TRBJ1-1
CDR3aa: ASSELVTTPEAF

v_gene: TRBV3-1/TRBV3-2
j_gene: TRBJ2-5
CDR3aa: ASSQDGPLRTSGRDQETQY

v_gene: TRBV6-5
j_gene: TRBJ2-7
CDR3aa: ASSYSGEQY

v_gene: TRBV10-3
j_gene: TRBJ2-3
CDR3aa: AISLGGGETDTQY

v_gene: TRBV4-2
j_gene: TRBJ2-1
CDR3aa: ASSPESLAGDYNEQF

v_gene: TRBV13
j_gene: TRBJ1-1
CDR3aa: ASSLYRRQGVVGTEAF

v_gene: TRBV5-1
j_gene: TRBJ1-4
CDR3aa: ASSAATGPNEKLF

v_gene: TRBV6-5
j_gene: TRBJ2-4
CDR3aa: ASRENIQY

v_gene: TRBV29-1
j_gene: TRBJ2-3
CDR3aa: SVPPSGGRSSTDTQY

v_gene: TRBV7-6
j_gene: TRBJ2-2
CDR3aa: ASSYLAGDTGELF

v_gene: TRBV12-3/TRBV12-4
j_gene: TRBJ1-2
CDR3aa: ASGQDYGYT

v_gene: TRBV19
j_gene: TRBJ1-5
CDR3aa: ASSGGTGDNSNQPQH

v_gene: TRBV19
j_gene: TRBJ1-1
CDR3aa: ASSLLYRVRNTEAF

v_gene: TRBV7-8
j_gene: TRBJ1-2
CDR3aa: ASSYLGTNYGYT

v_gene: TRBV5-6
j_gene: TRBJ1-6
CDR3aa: ASSLQRITVSPLH

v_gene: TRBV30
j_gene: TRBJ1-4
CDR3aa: PSSAELF

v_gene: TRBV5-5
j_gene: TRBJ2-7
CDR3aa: ASSWTAYEQY